These 15 T cell receptor beta chains originate from one sample sequenced in a study of blood T cell repertoires in COVID-19. The table came from immunoSEQ multiplex PCR; TCRdb's copy has only in-frame clones and leaves some out. The sample consists of more than 300,000 clones, more than 75% of them appearing once. Material for sequencing was PBMCs or T cells enriched from blood (not recorded which). The receptors originated from a man aged 30-40 years who had recovered from COVID-19.

This clone was observed a handful of times. The chain has TRBV5-1 and TRBJ2-3, with D perhaps TRBD1 (5 bases). This CDR3 contains 17 residues. V dropped 0 bases and J dropped 0 bases, with 14 bases sitting between them. The germline V gene has CDR1 SGHRS and CDR2 YFSETQ. As DNA, the CDR3 is TGCGCCAGCAGCTTGGCCGATAGGGCAGGGAGCACAGATACGCAGTATTTT. This sequence encodes CASSLADRAGSTDTQYF.

The rearrangement joins TRBV5-1 to TRBJ2-3; 9 bases map to TRBD2. CDR1 is SGHRS and CDR2 is YFSETQ in the germline V gene. V was clipped by 3 bases and J by 2 bases; unmatched bases: 7. This CDR3 has 16 residues. The CDR3 DNA reads TGCGCCAGCAGCTCGGTCGTAGCGGGGGACACAGATACGCAGTATTTT. Translating it yields CASSSVVAGDTDTQYF.

This clone has only one observation. The chain couples TRBV2 to TRBJ2-2; D ambiguous. The length of the CDR3 is 14 residues. Germline V gene data show CDR1 as SNHLY and CDR2 as FYNNEI. V was cut by 6 bases and J by 3 bases, with 11 bases left in between. The CDR3 region has the DNA TGTGCCAGCAGGTCAGGCGCGCACACCGGGGAGCTGTTTTTT. This gives the protein CASRSGAHTGELFF.

V gene TRBV4-2 combines with J gene TRBJ1-2, with 9 bases aligning to TRBD1. V trimming: 3 bases; J trimming: 8 bases; junction bases outside the gene matches: 13. Germline lookup yields CDR1 LGHNA and CDR2 YNFKEQ. This CDR3 has 16 residues. The CDR3 sequence: CASSHYTNTGGDGYTF. Written as DNA, the CDR3 is TGTGCCAGCAGCCATTACACAAACACAGGGGGCGACGGCTACACCTTC.

This clone was seen just once. The V and J genes are TRBV7-9 and TRBJ1-5, with D possibly TRBD1 on 6 matching bases. Trimming took off 5 bases at V and 7 bases at J, with 12 bases between the two ends. The CDR3 length is 13 residues. Per the germline V gene, CDR1 is SEHNR and CDR2 is FQNEAQ (reference sequence). DNA of the CDR3: TGTGCCAGCAGCGTCCAGGGGAGCCAGCCCCAGCATTTT. It is translated as CASSVQGSQPQHF.

V is TRBV28 and J is TRBJ1-1; a weak D match, TRBD1 (6 bases). This CDR3 contains 14 residues. Germline CDR1 reads MDHEN; CDR2 reads SYDVKM. V lost 9 bases and J 4 bases, leaving 18 bases between the germline ends. The DNA of the CDR3 is TGTGCCAGTCACACAGGGTTGGCAGCCACTGAAGCTTTCTTT. Translated: CASHTGLAATEAFF.

The chain employs TRBV5-6 and TRBJ1-4, with unresolved D. The V end lost 4 bases, the J end lost 5 bases, and 12 bases lay between the germline ends. Per the germline V gene, CDR1 is SGHDT and CDR2 is YYEEEE. CDR3 length equals 14 residues. CDR3 in DNA: TGTGCCAGCAGCCCGCGTGAGCCAAATGAAAAACTGTTTTTT. Translating it yields CASSPREPNEKLFF.

The rearrangement joins TRBV14 to TRBJ2-3, with TRBD2 identical over 15 bases. With V trimmed by 2 bases and J by 12 bases, 9 bases remained unmatched. CDR1 is SGHDN and CDR2 is FVKESK in the germline V gene. The CDR3 loop spans 16 amino acids. The CDR3 sequence is CASSQLTGLAGGPQYF. The CDR3 DNA is TGTGCCAGCAGCCAATTAACGGGACTAGCGGGGGGCCCACAGTATTTT.

The gene calls are TRBV29-1 and TRBJ1-2, with D perhaps matching TRBD1 (5 bases). Per the germline V gene, CDR1 is SQVTM and CDR2 is ANQGSEA. V dropped 7 bases and J dropped 4 bases, with 13 bases sitting between them. The CDR3 sequence is 12 residues long. Here the CDR3 reads CSGLTGVYGYTF. CDR3 nucleotides: TGCAGCGGATTAACAGGCGTCTATGGCTACACCTTC. The full variable domain, rest sourced from reference TRBV29-1 and TRBJ1-2, is SAVISQKPSRDICQRGTSLTIQCQVDSQVTMMFWYRQQPGQSLTLIATANQGSEATYESGFVIDKFPISRPNLTFSTLTVSNMSPEDSSIYLCSGLTGVYGYTFGSGTRLTVV.

The rearrangement joins TRBV3-1 (or the pseudogene TRBV3-2) to TRBJ1-2; D call uncertain. Germline CDR1 is LGHDT and CDR2 is YNNKEL (reference sequence). V was trimmed by 1 base and J by 6 bases, leaving 12 bases between them. The length of the CDR3 is 14 residues. The CDR3 sequence: CASSQVPAVHGYTF. The CDR3 coding sequence is TGTGCCAGCAGCCAAGTTCCGGCGGTTCATGGCTACACCTTC.

The chain links TRBV7-9 to TRBJ2-7; 9 bases agree with TRBD1. The CDR3 totals 14 residues. Looked up from germline, CDR1 is SEHNR and CDR2 is FQNEAQ (reference sequence). J lost 4 bases, V lost 2 bases, and 3 bases had no gene match. The chain's CDR3 is CASSLWDREYEQYF. CDR3 DNA sequence: TGTGCCAGCAGCTTATGGGACAGGGAGTACGAGCAGTACTTC.

The rearrangement joins TRBV18 to TRBJ1-5; 10 nucleotides agree with TRBD1. With V trimmed by 4 bases and J by 4 bases, 7 bases remained unmatched. Looked up from germline, CDR1 is KGHSH and CDR2 is LQKENI. The CDR3 contains 16 residues. CDR3 protein: CASSLLGQGGNQPQHF. The CDR3 DNA follows: TGTGCCAGCTCACTATTAGGACAGGGGGGAAATCAGCCCCAGCATTTT.

The rearrangement uses TRBV11-3 and TRBJ2-7, with TRBD2 identical over 8 bases. Trimming at V came to 5 bases and at J to 0 bases, leaving 6 bases not matched to a gene. CDR1 and CDR2 from the germline V gene are SGHNT and YENEEA. CDR3 length: 15 amino acids. The CDR3 bases are TGTGCCAGCAGCATACTAGCGGCGAGCTCCTACGAGCAGTACTTC. Translated: CASSILAASSYEQYF.

This chain uses TRBV5-1 with TRBJ2-7, with D possibly TRBD1 on 6 matching bases. Germline loops: CDR1 SGHRS, CDR2 YFSETQ. This CDR3 contains 15 residues. Trimming took off 1 base at V and 3 bases at J, with 14 bases between the two ends. The CDR3 DNA reads TGCGCCAGCAGCTTGTATGGGGGCCCTAGCTACGAGCAGTACTTC. Translation: CASSLYGGPSYEQYF.

This sequence joins TRBV27 and TRBJ1-2; tentatively, D is TRBD1 (6 bases). CDR1 MNHEY and CDR2 SMNVEV come from the germline V gene (reference sequence). This CDR3 is 12 amino acids long. The germline V and J ends were trimmed by 5 bases and 8 bases, with 12 bases remaining between them. Here the CDR3 DNA reads TGTGCCAGCAGTACAGGGAGTCGGGGCTACACCTTC. Translating it yields CASSTGSRGYTF.